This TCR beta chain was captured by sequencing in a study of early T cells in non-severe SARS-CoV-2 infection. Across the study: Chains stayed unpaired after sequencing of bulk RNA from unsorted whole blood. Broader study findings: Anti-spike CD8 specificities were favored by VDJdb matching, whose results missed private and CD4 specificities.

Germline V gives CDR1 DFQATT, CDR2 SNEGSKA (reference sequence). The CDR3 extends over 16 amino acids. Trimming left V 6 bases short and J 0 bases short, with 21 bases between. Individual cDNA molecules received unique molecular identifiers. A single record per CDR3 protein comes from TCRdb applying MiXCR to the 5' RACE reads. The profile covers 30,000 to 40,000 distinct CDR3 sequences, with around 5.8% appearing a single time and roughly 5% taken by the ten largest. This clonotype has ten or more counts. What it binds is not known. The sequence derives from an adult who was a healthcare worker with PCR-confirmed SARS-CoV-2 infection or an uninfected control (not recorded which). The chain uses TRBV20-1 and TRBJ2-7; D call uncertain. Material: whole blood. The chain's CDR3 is CSAQGGWRSYSYEQYF. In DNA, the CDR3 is TGCAGTGCCCAAGGCGGTTGGCGGTCCTACTCCTACGAGCAGTACTTC.